The 29 T cell receptor beta chains below all came from one sample that was sequenced in a study of blood T cell repertoires in COVID-19. The assay was immunoSEQ multiplex PCR, and TCRdb's table has in-frame clones only and misses some. The data hold tens of thousands of clones, with roughly 84% observed a single time. Sequencing was performed on peripheral blood. Every receptor here comes from a man in his 70s with acute or convalescent COVID-19.

This chain connects TRBV9 to TRBJ1-3; D is uncertain. CDR3 length: 15 residues. Germline V gene lookup returns CDR1 SGDLS and CDR2 YYNGEE. V gave up 0 bases and J gave up 0 bases, with 7 bases separating them. CDR3 in amino acids: CASSVGTSSGNTIYF. The DNA for the CDR3 is TGTGCCAGCAGCGTAGGAACGAGCTCTGGAAACACCATATATTTT.

This rearrangement joins TRBV27 to TRBJ2-6; D may be TRBD1 (6 bases). CDR1 and CDR2 (germline): MNHEY, SMNVEV (reference sequence). V was pared by 5 bases and J by 4 bases, with 15 bases between. The CDR3 sequence is 16 residues long. The CDR3 sequence is CASSPSPGAGANVLTF. CDR3 coding DNA: TGTGCCAGCAGTCCATCCCCAGGGGCCGGGGCCAACGTCCTGACTTTC.

This clone was counted a single time. The rearrangement uses TRBV18 and TRBJ1-1, with D possibly matching TRBD1 (6 bases). In germline, CDR1 is KGHSH, CDR2 LQKENI. The CDR3 sequence is 15 residues long. Trimming removed 1 base at V and 7 bases at J, with 16 bases between. CDR3 sequence: CASSPLTGGTGEAFF. CDR3 sequence (DNA): TGTGCCAGCTCACCACTGACAGGAGGTACAGGTGAAGCTTTCTTT.

The chain recombines TRBV5-1 with TRBJ1-4, with TRBD1 identical over 9 bases. With 3 bases clipped from V and 11 bases from J, the junction kept 11 bases outside the gene matches. The CDR3 consists of 15 residues. In germline, CDR1 is SGHRS, CDR2 YFSETQ. The CDR3 reads CASSSSGTGIVKLFF. The CDR3 coding sequence is TGCGCCAGCAGCTCGTCCGGGACAGGGATTGTGAAACTGTTTTTT.

This clone appeared a few times. The chain couples TRBV5-4 to TRBJ1-1, with D possibly matching TRBD1 (6 bases). V lost 0 bases and J 0 bases, leaving 6 bases between the germline ends. CDR1 and CDR2 from the germline V gene are SGHNT and YYREEE (reference sequence). The CDR3 has 14 amino acids. The CDR3 sequence is CASSLDRVNTEAFF. The CDR3 coding sequence is TGTGCCAGCAGCTTGGACAGGGTGAACACTGAAGCTTTCTTT.

The rearrangement links TRBV7-6 to TRBJ1-6, with 8 bases aligning to TRBD1. Trimming at V came to 1 base and at J to 7 bases, leaving 0 bases not matched to a gene. Germline V gene data show CDR1 as SGHVS and CDR2 as FNYEAQ. The CDR3 totals 14 residues. This CDR3 reads CASSLGTGNSPLHF. The CDR3, as DNA: TGTGCCAGCAGCTTAGGGACAGGGAATTCACCCCTCCACTTT.

DNA for the CDR3: TGTGCCAGCAGCGTCGTAGCGGGAGGTAACTACAATGAGCAGTTCTTC. Protein sequence: CASSVVAGGNYNEQFF. The chain uses TRBV9 and TRBJ2-1; TRBD2 matches 10 bases. J was trimmed by 3 bases and V by 2 bases; bases with no gene match: 5. The germline V gene encodes CDR1 SGDLS and CDR2 YYNGEE. The CDR3 runs to 16 residues.

The chain has TRBV10-3 and TRBJ2-3, with a possible D match to TRBD1 (6 bases). CDR1 and CDR2 (germline): ENHRY, SYGVKD. Trimming removed 2 bases from V and 0 bases from J, with 6 bases in between. The CDR3 contains 14 residues. The CDR3 sequence: CAISEGQSTDTQYF. DNA of the CDR3: TGTGCCATCAGTGAGGGACAGAGCACAGATACGCAGTATTTT.

The chain combines TRBV9 with TRBJ2-1; TRBD2 matches at 8 bases. Per the germline V gene, CDR1 is SGDLS and CDR2 is YYNGEE. Trimming took 0 bases from V and 6 from J; bases not matched to a gene: 8. This CDR3 comprises 16 residues. CDR3 coding DNA: TGTGCCAGCAGCGTAGTTCCGGGACTAGGAGGCAATGAGCAGTTCTTC. Translated: CASSVVPGLGGNEQFF.

J is TRBJ1-6 and V is TRBV25-1, with 9 bases lining up with TRBD1. After removal of 6 bases from V and 7 bases from J, the junction contained 13 bases not matched to a gene. CDR3 length: 17 residues. Germline V gene sequence: CDR1 MGHDK, CDR2 SYGVNS. In DNA form, the CDR3 reads TGTGCCAGCAGCGCTTTGACGGGACAGGGATTCAATTCACCCCTCCACTTT. Protein sequence: CASSALTGQGFNSPLHF.

The rearrangement joins TRBV5-1 to TRBJ2-7; 7 bases map to TRBD2. The CDR3 has 13 amino acids. V trimming: 5 bases; J trimming: 6 bases; junction bases outside the gene matches: 8. Germline CDR1 and CDR2: SGHRS and YFSETQ. The CDR3 spells CASRPSGGGEQYF. Written as DNA, the CDR3 is TGCGCCAGCAGACCCTCGGGGGGAGGCGAGCAGTACTTC.

The chain carries TRBV18 and TRBJ1-1; 12 nucleotides align to TRBD1. CDR1 and CDR2 (germline): KGHSH, LQKENI. The CDR3 is 17 residues long. The V and J ends lost 3 bases and 1 base, in that order; junction bases with no gene match: 6. The CDR3 here is CASSPQGTGGANTEAFF. CDR3 coding DNA: TGTGCCAGCTCACCCCAAGGGACAGGGGGCGCGAACACTGAAGCTTTCTTT.

V usage is TRBV7-2 and J usage is TRBJ1-6, with 9 bases identical to TRBD1. This CDR3 region has 16 residues. With 5 bases clipped from V and 2 bases from J, the junction kept 4 bases outside the gene matches. The V gene's germline CDR1 is SGHTA and CDR2 FQGNSA. The CDR3 reads CASSKTGGTYNSPLHF. The CDR3 DNA sequence: TGTGCCAGCAGCAAAACAGGGGGCACCTATAATTCACCCCTCCACTTT.

The rearrangement uses TRBV5-1 and TRBJ2-1; 7 bases are a match to TRBD2. Germline lookup yields CDR1 SGHRS and CDR2 YFSETQ. The CDR3 totals 14 residues. Unmatched junction bases numbered 6, after V lost 4 bases and J lost 5 bases. CDR3 DNA: TGCGCCAGCAGCCGGGCCGGGACTAACAATGAGCAGTTCTTC. Its protein product is CASSRAGTNNEQFF.

The chain joins TRBV5-1 to TRBJ2-3, with 9 bases lining up with TRBD2. Looked up from germline, CDR1 is SGHRS and CDR2 is YFSETQ. The CDR3 extends over 16 amino acids. V shed 4 bases and J 2 bases; nucleotides not matched to a gene: 8. CDR3 in amino acids: CASSLTAGLATDTQYF. CDR3 nucleotide sequence: TGCGCCAGCAGCCTCACCGCGGGACTAGCCACAGATACGCAGTATTTT. Variable domain in full (rest from reference TRBV5-1 and TRBJ2-3): KAGVTQTPRYLIKTRGQQVTLSCSPISGHRSVSWYQQTPGQGLQFLFEYFSETQRNKGNFPGRFSGRQFSNSRSEMNVSTLELGDSALYLCASSLTAGLATDTQYFGPGTRLTVL.

The chain recombines TRBV5-1 with TRBJ1-1; 8 positions agree with TRBD1. The CDR3 consists of 16 residues. Per the germline V gene, CDR1 is SGHRS and CDR2 is YFSETQ. J lost 0 bases, V lost 3 bases, and 7 bases had no gene match. The CDR3 spells CASSWGTGSLNTEAFF. CDR3 DNA sequence: TGCGCCAGCAGCTGGGGGACAGGATCCTTGAACACTGAAGCTTTCTTT.

This sequence joins TRBV6-2 or TRBV6-3 and TRBJ2-1; weak D call: TRBD1 (6 bases). CDR1 and CDR2 (germline): MNHEY, SVGEGT. The CDR3 has 14 residues. V lost 2 bases and J 6 bases, leaving 11 bases between the germline ends. CDR3 sequence: CASSYGQGSNEQFF. CDR3 sequence (DNA): TGTGCCAGCAGTTACGGGCAGGGGAGCAATGAGCAGTTCTTC.

The rearrangement uses TRBV29-1 and TRBJ1-6; 9 nucleotides line up with TRBD1. The CDR3 extends over 14 amino acids. Germline assignment: CDR1 SQVTM and CDR2 ANQGSEA. The ends lost 4 bases at V and 3 bases at J; junction bases unmatched: 1. The CDR3 DNA sequence: TGCAGCGTTGGGACAGGGGACTATAATTCACCCCTCCACTTT. Amino acids: CSVGTGDYNSPLHF. The full variable domain, rest sourced from reference TRBV29-1 and TRBJ1-6, is SAVISQKPSRDICQRGTSLTIQCQVDSQVTMMFWYRQQPGQSLTLIATANQGSEATYESGFVIDKFPISRPNLTFSTLTVSNMSPEDSSIYLCSVGTGDYNSPLHFGNGTRLTVT.

J is TRBJ1-4 and V is TRBV12-5, with TRBD1 matching over 9 bases. The CDR3 is 15 residues long. V shed 5 bases, J shed 11 bases, and the junction held 12 bases outside the gene matches. CDR1 and CDR2 (germline): LGHNT, FRNRAP. Here the CDR3 DNA reads TGTGCTAGTGGTCACTCCGGGACAGGGTCTTGGAAACTGTTTTTT. Its protein product is CASGHSGTGSWKLFF.

The chain couples TRBV11-2 to TRBJ1-1; 7 bases fit TRBD1. The CDR3 totals 14 residues. J gave up 9 bases and V 2 bases, and 9 bases lay outside the gene matches. Germline V gene lookup returns CDR1 SGHAT and CDR2 FQNNGV. The CDR3 protein is CASSLPRDRNQAFF. The CDR3 DNA is TGTGCCAGCAGCTTACCCCGGGACAGAAATCAAGCTTTCTTT.

V and J are TRBV19 and TRBJ1-4; D is undetermined. Per germline, CDR1 LNHDA and CDR2 SQIVND (reference sequence). Deletions cut 6 bases from V and 7 bases from J, with 15 bases between. The CDR3 totals 14 residues. CDR3 bases: TGTGCCAGTAGAAGGCCGGGGAAAGGTGAAAAACTGTTTTTT. Translated, it gives CASRRPGKGEKLFF.

The rearrangement joins TRBV12-5 to TRBJ2-3; 9 positions match TRBD2. The J segment lost 1 base and the V segment lost 2 bases, leaving 4 bases of the junction unmatched. The CDR3 totals 16 residues. Per germline, CDR1 LGHNT and CDR2 FRNRAP. CDR3 sequence (DNA): TGTGCTAGTGGTTTGAATAGCGGGGGCCGCACAGATACGCAGTATTTT. Translated: CASGLNSGGRTDTQYF.

The gene calls are TRBV28 and TRBJ1-4; 7 bases are shared with TRBD1. CDR1 is MDHEN and CDR2 is SYDVKM in the germline V gene. The CDR3 is 15 residues long. The J segment lost 5 bases and the V segment lost 5 bases, leaving 8 bases of the junction unmatched. The CDR3 region has the DNA TGTGCCAGCAGTCCAACGACAGGGATAAATGAAAAACTGTTTTTT. As protein: CASSPTTGINEKLFF.

The chain has TRBV28 and TRBJ1-2; D might be TRBD1 (5 bases). V lost 7 bases and J lost 7, with 19 bases in between. CDR3 length: 14 residues. Germline values: CDR1 MDHEN, CDR2 SYDVKM. The CDR3 coding sequence is TGTGCCAGCAAGCGAAGTGGGGACTTGGGTGGCTACACCTTC. Translated: CASKRSGDLGGYTF.

The V gene is TRBV12-3 or TRBV12-4, the J gene TRBJ1-2; 7 bases match TRBD1. CDR3 length equals 12 residues. V shed 7 bases and J 7 bases; nucleotides not matched to a gene: 6. The CDR3 nucleotides are TGTGCCAGCACCCCGACAGGGTTTGGCTACACCTTC. It is translated as CASTPTGFGYTF.

V usage is TRBV4-2 and J usage is TRBJ1-1; 9 bases match TRBD1. From germline, CDR1 is LGHNA and CDR2 YNFKEQ. This CDR3 region has 17 residues. Trimming at V came to 2 bases and at J to 1 base, leaving 8 bases not matched to a gene. CDR3 coding DNA: TGTGCCAGCAGCCAACGAACCGGGACAGGGTGGAACACTGAAGCTTTCTTT. It encodes CASSQRTGTGWNTEAFF.

J is TRBJ1-2 and V is TRBV5-6; TRBD1 aligns across 7 bases. V lost 2 bases and J lost 7; bases outside the gene matches: 2. The CDR3 consists of 12 residues. Germline V gene data show CDR1 as SGHDT and CDR2 as YYEEEE. The CDR3 DNA reads as TGTGCCAGCAGCTTAGACAGGGTTGGCTACACCTTC. Translating gives CASSLDRVGYTF.

As DNA, the CDR3 is TGCGCCAGCAGTCTGAGACAGGGTGGGGATTCACCCCTCCACTTT. Protein sequence: CASSLRQGGDSPLHF. This chain joins TRBV10-1 and TRBJ1-6; 7 positions match TRBD1. The germline V gene encodes CDR1 WNHNN and CDR2 SYGVQD (reference sequence). The CDR3 contains 15 residues. V lost 5 bases, J lost 8 bases, and 9 bases stayed unmatched.

This clone has a handful of counts. The chain is built from TRBV2 and TRBJ1-5; D remains unclear. Trimming took off 7 bases at V and 1 base at J, with 14 bases between the two ends. Looked up from germline, CDR1 is SNHLY and CDR2 is FYNNEI. This CDR3 spans 15 amino acids. The chain's CDR3 is CASTEGYLSNQPQHF. CDR3 DNA sequence: TGTGCCAGCACCGAGGGTTATTTAAGCAATCAGCCCCAGCATTTT. The full variable domain, its missing parts supplied by reference TRBV2 and TRBJ1-5, is EPEVTQTPSHQVTQMGQEVILRCVPISNHLYFYWYRQILGQKVEFLVSFYNNEISEKSEIFDDQFSVERPDGSNFTLKIRSTKLEDSAMYFCASTEGYLSNQPQHFGDGTRLSIL.